This T cell receptor beta chain is drawn from a study of shared clonotypes between healthy human individuals. Concerning this clone: Its antigen is still unknown.

Naive-designated CD8 cells lacked CD45RO, were positively enriched for CCR7, and omitted terminally differentiated effector memory CD45RA+ cells. The CDR3 extends over 16 amino acids. Germline-derived CDR1 and CDR2 are MNHEY and SVGAGI. The V end lost 0 bases, the J end lost 0 bases, and 11 bases lay between the germline ends. Study-level findings and limits: Sampling covered nothing but blood. Tissue TCR repertoires likely differ from those found in blood.

Measured with immunoSEQ multiplex PCR; TCRdb has only the in-frame clones, and not every one. Of about 2.1 million clones in the sample, under 95% are singletons; the top ten hold 1.5% to 2%. The sequence was obtained from a young man in good health. Some clones in this sample may be carry-over from other donors' samples. The sample was naive CD8+ T cells from PBMCs. The chain uses TRBV6-5 and TRBJ1-1; D is perhaps TRBD1 (5 bases). The CDR3 loop reads CASSYSPGGLNTEAFF. CDR3 nucleotide sequence: TGTGCCAGCAGTTACTCTCCGGGGGGGTTGAACACTGAAGCTTTCTTT.